These T cell receptor beta chains were read from a single sample in a study of blood T cell repertoires in COVID-19. Clones were sequenced by immunoSEQ multiplex PCR, and TCRdb holds only the in-frame ones, with some missing. The data show 250,000 to 300,000 clones, around 85% seen once. Sample: peripheral blood. These receptors were collected from a woman between 70 and 85 years old with acute or convalescent COVID-19. CDR3s include the opening cysteine and the closing phenylalanine or tryptophan. Each record gives: clone size, V gene, D gene, J gene, CDR3 DNA, CDR3 protein. The D gene is left open where the match is weak. The listing skips clone size in some rows; elsewhere it reads once, few, many or a size class.

>-|TRBV5-8|-|TRBJ2-3
TGTGCCAGCAGCCGGGGACAACATTCCACAGATACGCAGTATTTT
CASSRGQHSTDTQYF
>-|TRBV3-1/TRBV3-2|-|TRBJ1-1
TGTGCCAGCAGATCGATACAGGTTGGGTACACTGAAGCTTTCTTT
CASRSIQVGYTEAFF
>-|TRBV3-1/TRBV3-2|TRBD1|TRBJ1-2
TGTGCCAGCAGCCAACGTTGGACAGGTTCTAACTATGGCTACACCTTC
CASSQRWTGSNYGYTF
>once|TRBV21-1|-|TRBJ1-6
TGTGCCAGCAGCAAAGCTTTAGTCGGGCAGGGATGGAATTCACCCCTCCACTTT
CASSKALVGQGWNSPLHF
>-|TRBV3-1/TRBV3-2|TRBD1|TRBJ2-5
TGTGCCAGCAGCCGTACCGGGACAGGGGTTCAAGAGACCCAGTACTTC
CASSRTGTGVQETQYF
>few|TRBV5-6|TRBD1|TRBJ1-1
TGTGCCAGCAGCTTGGGGACAGGGGGGGCTTCCGCTTTCTTT
CASSLGTGGASAFF
>-|TRBV3-1/TRBV3-2|TRBD1|TRBJ2-7
TGTGCCAGCAGCCCGCGGACAGGGCAGTTGGACGAGCAGTACTTC
CASSPRTGQLDEQYF
>-|TRBV5-1|-|TRBJ2-5
TGCGCCAGCAGCTTGGTAGGGTCGGGGAAAGAGACCCAGTACTTC
CASSLVGSGKETQYF
>-|TRBV6-5|-|TRBJ2-1
TGTGCCAGCAGGTTAGCGGAGATGAATGAGCAGTTCTTC
CASRLAEMNEQFF
>-|TRBV6-1|-|TRBJ2-7
TGTGCCAGCAGTGAATATAGCAGCTCCTACGAGCAGTACTTC
CASSEYSSSYEQYF
>-|TRBV6-5|TRBD1|TRBJ1-3
TGTGCCAGCCTTCGGGACAGGGTAGGGGGAAACACCATATATTTT
CASLRDRVGGNTIYF
>-|TRBV3-1/TRBV3-2|-|TRBJ2-3
TGTGCCAGCAAAGGGGCGGTAGCAGATACGCAGTATTTT
CASKGAVADTQYF
>once|TRBV7-9|TRBD2|TRBJ2-1
TGTGCCAGCAGCTTGGCGAGACTAGCGGGGGGGCTGAATGAGCAGTTCTTC
CASSLARLAGGLNEQFF
>-|TRBV30|-|TRBJ2-7
TGTGCCTGGAGAGGCAGGGGACGTAAGGAGCAGTACTTC
CAWRGRGRKEQYF
>-|TRBV4-2|TRBD1|TRBJ1-4
TGTGCCAGCAGCCAAGATGGGACAGGGGTCAGCTATAATGAAAAACTGTTTTTT
CASSQDGTGVSYNEKLFF
>-|TRBV5-1|TRBD2|TRBJ2-5
TGCGCCAGCAGCTCCCCGACCGGGACTAGCGGAGTACAAGAGACCCAGTACTTC
CASSSPTGTSGVQETQYF
>-|TRBV5-4|-|TRBJ2-1
TGTGCCAGCAGCTCAAAAAGCGGGGAGCAGTTCTTC
CASSSKSGEQFF
>-|TRBV5-4|TRBD1|TRBJ1-2
TGTGCCAGCAGCCTGCCGGGACAGGGTATCTATGGCTACACCTTC
CASSLPGQGIYGYTF
>-|TRBV7-2|TRBD2|TRBJ2-7
TGTGCCAGCAGAGAAAACCTAGCGGGGAGCGAGCAGTACTTC
CASRENLAGSEQYF
>-|TRBV6-5|-|TRBJ1-2
TGTGCCAGCAGTCAGATGACAGCCAACTATGGCTACACCTTC
CASSQMTANYGYTF
>-|TRBV19|TRBD1|TRBJ1-2
TGTGCCAGTAGAGTGCTAGGACAGGGAGGCGGCTACACCTTC
CASRVLGQGGGYTF
>-|TRBV19|TRBD1|TRBJ1-1
TGTGCCAGTAGTATCCGGACAGGGCTCACTGAAGCTTTCTTT
CASSIRTGLTEAFF
>-|TRBV6-2/TRBV6-3|TRBD2|TRBJ2-3
TGTGCCAGCAGTTTGACTAGCGGGGGGGCGGACCAGTATTTT
CASSLTSGGADQYF
>-|TRBV12-3/TRBV12-4|-|TRBJ2-7
TGTGCCAGCAGTTTTGGGCCCTACGAGCAGTACTTC
CASSFGPYEQYF
>many|TRBV7-9|TRBD1|TRBJ1-2
TGTGCCAGCAGCTTAGAAGCTCCGACAGGGGGCCTTGGCTACACCTTC
CASSLEAPTGGLGYTF
>few|TRBV12-3/TRBV12-4|-|TRBJ2-7
TGTGCCAGCAGTCCTTCCTACGAGCAGTACTTC
CASSPSYEQYF
>-|TRBV7-9|-|TRBJ2-3
TGTGCCAGCAGCCCTAGTACTAGCACAGATACGCAGTATTTT
CASSPSTSTDTQYF
>-|TRBV19|TRBD1|TRBJ1-6
TGTGCCAGTAGTTACCGGGACAGCAATTCACCCCTCCACTTT
CASSYRDSNSPLHF
>-|TRBV15|-|TRBJ2-7
TGTGCCACCGAAGACAGGCCCAGATCCTACGAGCAGTACTTC
CATEDRPRSYEQYF